The text below deals with one T cell receptor beta chain. This sample is drawn from a study of blood T cell repertoires in COVID-19. Overall study: COVID-19 samples, acute and convalescent, were from the United States, Italy and Spain. In each case, the material was cDNA or gDNA derived from T cells, B-cell-depleted T cells, or PBMCs.

In the original analysis: Amplified reference gene primers provided the basis for estimating nucleated cell counts. The method was immunoSEQ multiplex PCR; TCRdb's version includes in-frame clones alone and lacks a portion of them. V, J and clone size are those of that table, while D and trimming were read from the DNA. Of 55,000 to 75,000 clones detected, about 74% appear once; the ten largest clones hold roughly a quarter. V gave up 5 bases and J gave up 5 bases; unmatched junction bases: 9. The CDR3 is 15 residues long. The V gene's germline CDR1 is SEHNR and CDR2 FQNEAQ (reference sequence). The V call is TRBV7-9, the J call TRBJ1-1, with 9 bases aligning to TRBD1. The TCR comes from a human donor in a cohort sampled during active COVID-19. The sequencing sample was made of peripheral blood. The CDR3 region has the DNA TGTGCCAGCAGCCCCACCCCGGACAGGGGAACTGAAGCTTTCTTT. Translated: CASSPTPDRGTEAFF.